These T cell receptor beta chains were read from a single sample in a study of tumor-infiltrating lymphocytes in oesophageal squamous cell carcinoma. Via MiXCR, TCRdb re-called the PCR reads, giving one row per CDR3 protein. Found here are just under 20,000 distinct CDR3 sequences, 35% to 45% of them singletons; the top ten hold roughly a tenth. Specimen: normal esophageal tissue next to the tumor. These receptors were collected from a male donor with esophageal squamous cell carcinoma. The CDR3 runs from the conserved cysteine through the conserved F or W. Fields, in order: CDR3 protein, CDR3 DNA, CDR3 length, J gene, clone size, D gene, V gene. The D gene is left open where the match is weak. A clone size is listed for some rows: how often the clone was seen (once, few, many), or a class if it is expanded.

cdr3_aa: CASSPLQGAGGTQYF
cdr3_nt: TGTGCTAGCAGCCCGTTACAGGGGGCAGGGGGGACCCAGTACTTC
cdr3_length: 15
j_call: TRBJ2-5
clone_size: -
d_call: TRBD1
v_call: TRBV7-7

cdr3_aa: CASSQWANQLQETQYF
cdr3_nt: TGTGCCAGCAGTCAATGGGCGAACCAGCTCCAAGAGACCCAGTACTTC
cdr3_length: 16
j_call: TRBJ2-5
clone_size: -
d_call: -
v_call: TRBV6-1

cdr3_aa: CASSTNRGVETQYF
cdr3_nt: TGTGCCAGCAGCACCAATCGGGGAGTAGAGACCCAGTACTTC
cdr3_length: 14
j_call: TRBJ2-5
clone_size: many
d_call: -
v_call: TRBV5-4

cdr3_aa: CASRPAATSYEQFF
cdr3_nt: TGTGCCAGCCGCCCAGCGGCGACCTCCTACGAGCAGTTCTTC
cdr3_length: 14
j_call: TRBJ2-1
clone_size: many
d_call: -
v_call: TRBV12-3/TRBV12-4

cdr3_aa: CASSEGQGWAPQYF
cdr3_nt: TGTGCCAGCAGTGAAGGACAGGGCTGGGCACCCCAGTACTTC
cdr3_length: 14
j_call: TRBJ2-5
clone_size: many
d_call: TRBD1
v_call: TRBV2

cdr3_aa: CASRLSGANVLTF
cdr3_nt: TGTGCCAGCAGGCTCTCTGGGGCCAACGTCCTGACTTTC
cdr3_length: 13
j_call: TRBJ2-6
clone_size: -
d_call: -
v_call: TRBV11-2

cdr3_aa: CASSSRHGGGRYEQYF
cdr3_nt: TGTGCCAGCAGCTCGAGGCATGGGGGGGGGCGCTACGAGCAGTACTTC
cdr3_length: 16
j_call: TRBJ2-7
clone_size: -
d_call: -
v_call: TRBV7-6

cdr3_aa: CASIRGRDSSYEQYF
cdr3_nt: TGTGCCAGCATCAGGGGTCGGGACAGCTCCTACGAGCAGTACTTC
cdr3_length: 15
j_call: TRBJ2-7
clone_size: -
d_call: TRBD1
v_call: TRBV6-1

cdr3_aa: CASSLGPGGNEQYF
cdr3_nt: TGTGCCAGCAGCTTAGGGCCAGGAGGCAATGAGCAGTACTTC
cdr3_length: 14
j_call: TRBJ2-4
clone_size: once
d_call: -
v_call: TRBV7-3

cdr3_aa: CASSRKAGGPRDEQFF
cdr3_nt: TGTGCCAGCAGCCGCAAGGCGGGGGGGCCAAGGGATGAGCAGTTCTTC
cdr3_length: 16
j_call: TRBJ2-1
clone_size: -
d_call: TRBD2
v_call: TRBV7-3

cdr3_aa: CASSGWDRAWDEQYF
cdr3_nt: TGTGCCAGCAGTGGCTGGGACAGGGCGTGGGACGAGCAGTACTTC
cdr3_length: 15
j_call: TRBJ2-7
clone_size: many
d_call: TRBD1
v_call: TRBV6-1

cdr3_aa: CASSPGGFTDTQYF
cdr3_nt: TGCGCCAGCAGCCCAGGGGGCTTCACAGATACGCAGTATTTT
cdr3_length: 14
j_call: TRBJ2-3
clone_size: many
d_call: TRBD1
v_call: TRBV5-1

cdr3_aa: CASSPGQGGEETQYF
cdr3_nt: TGTGCCAGCAGCCCGGGACAGGGTGGCGAGGAGACCCAGTACTTC
cdr3_length: 15
j_call: TRBJ2-5
clone_size: -
d_call: TRBD1
v_call: TRBV11-3

cdr3_aa: CASSWGRAEAFF
cdr3_nt: TGTGCCAGCAGTTGGGGGCGCGCTGAAGCTTTCTTT
cdr3_length: 12
j_call: TRBJ1-1
clone_size: -
d_call: -
v_call: TRBV28

cdr3_aa: CASSLSGGTLAAQYF
cdr3_nt: TGTGCCAGCAGTTTATCGGGAGGGACACTAGCAGCCCAGTACTTC
cdr3_length: 15
j_call: TRBJ2-7
clone_size: -
d_call: -
v_call: TRBV27

cdr3_aa: CASRFVYGLQETQYF
cdr3_nt: TGTGCCAGCAGATTCGTGTACGGGCTACAAGAGACCCAGTACTTC
cdr3_length: 15
j_call: TRBJ2-5
clone_size: medium-sized
d_call: -
v_call: TRBV6-1

cdr3_aa: CASSLVAEKLFF
cdr3_nt: TGTGCCAGCAGTTTGGTGGCGGAAAAACTGTTTTTT
cdr3_length: 12
j_call: TRBJ1-4
clone_size: many
d_call: -
v_call: TRBV6-2/TRBV6-3

cdr3_aa: CASSPAASGHTGELYF
cdr3_nt: TGCGCCAGCAGCCCTGCGGCTAGCGGCCACACCGGGGAGCTGTACTTC
cdr3_length: 16
j_call: TRBJ2-5
clone_size: few
d_call: TRBD2
v_call: TRBV4-1

cdr3_aa: CASSWDRTYEQYF
cdr3_nt: TGTGCCAGCAGCTGGGACAGGACCTACGAGCAGTACTTC
cdr3_length: 13
j_call: TRBJ2-7
clone_size: -
d_call: TRBD1
v_call: TRBV7-8

cdr3_aa: CASSAATSGTVKNIQYF
cdr3_nt: TGTGCCAGCAGTGCTGCTACTTCCGGGACAGTGAAAAACATTCAGTACTTC
cdr3_length: 17
j_call: TRBJ2-4
clone_size: medium-sized
d_call: TRBD1
v_call: TRBV6-1

cdr3_aa: CASSLTIWQFF
cdr3_nt: TGTGCCAGCAGCTTAACAATCTGGCAGTTCTTC
cdr3_length: 11
j_call: TRBJ2-1
clone_size: once
d_call: -
v_call: TRBV7-3

cdr3_aa: CASSLAHGGGDRSSYNEQFF
cdr3_nt: TGTGCCAGCAGCTTAGCGCATGGGGGGGGAGACAGAAGCTCCTACAATGAGCAGTTCTTC
cdr3_length: 20
j_call: TRBJ2-1
clone_size: -
d_call: TRBD2
v_call: TRBV7-6

cdr3_aa: CASSLTASGRQSSYNEQFF
cdr3_nt: TGTGCCAGCAGCTTAACGGCTAGCGGGAGGCAAAGCTCCTACAATGAGCAGTTCTTC
cdr3_length: 19
j_call: TRBJ2-1
clone_size: -
d_call: TRBD2
v_call: TRBV7-3

cdr3_aa: CASSPMDRGPYNEQFF
cdr3_nt: TGTGCCAGCAGCCCCATGGACAGGGGACCATACAATGAGCAGTTCTTC
cdr3_length: 16
j_call: TRBJ2-1
clone_size: medium-sized
d_call: TRBD1
v_call: TRBV12-3/TRBV12-4

cdr3_aa: CASSLASAAEQYF
cdr3_nt: TGTGCCAGCAGTTTAGCTTCAGCGGCCGAGCAGTACTTC
cdr3_length: 13
j_call: TRBJ2-7
clone_size: -
d_call: -
v_call: TRBV28

cdr3_aa: CASRKPGVDYEQYF
cdr3_nt: TGTGCCAGCAGAAAGCCAGGAGTAGACTACGAGCAGTACTTC
cdr3_length: 14
j_call: TRBJ2-7
clone_size: -
d_call: -
v_call: TRBV7-9

cdr3_aa: CASGDRGRMTDTQYF
cdr3_nt: TGTGCCAGCGGCGACAGGGGGCGGATGACAGATACGCAGTATTTT
cdr3_length: 15
j_call: TRBJ2-3
clone_size: medium-sized
d_call: TRBD1
v_call: TRBV28

cdr3_aa: CASSFQGHEQYF
cdr3_nt: TGTGCCAGCAGTTTTCAGGGCCACGAGCAGTACTTC
cdr3_length: 12
j_call: TRBJ2-7
clone_size: -
d_call: -
v_call: TRBV12-3/TRBV12-4

cdr3_aa: CAISDGTF
cdr3_nt: TGTGCCATCAGTGATGGGACTTTC
cdr3_length: 8
j_call: TRBJ2-4
clone_size: -
d_call: -
v_call: TRBV10-3

cdr3_aa: CASRNRGLAVNEQFF
cdr3_nt: TGTGCCAGCAGGAACAGGGGGCTAGCGGTCAATGAGCAGTTCTTC
cdr3_length: 15
j_call: TRBJ2-1
clone_size: -
d_call: TRBD1
v_call: TRBV27

cdr3_aa: CASSQPGQHNEQFF
cdr3_nt: TGTGCCAGCAGTCAACCGGGACAGCACAATGAGCAGTTCTTC
cdr3_length: 14
j_call: TRBJ2-1
clone_size: -
d_call: TRBD1
v_call: TRBV2

cdr3_aa: CASSPTDSTDTQYF
cdr3_nt: TGTGCCAGCAGTCCCACCGATAGCACAGATACGCAGTATTTT
cdr3_length: 14
j_call: TRBJ2-3
clone_size: few
d_call: -
v_call: TRBV6-5

cdr3_aa: CASSLRDSRIRTQYF
cdr3_nt: TGTGCCAGCAGCTTACGGGACAGCCGAATTAGGACCCAGTACTTC
cdr3_length: 15
j_call: TRBJ2-5
clone_size: many
d_call: TRBD1
v_call: TRBV11-3

cdr3_aa: CASTPGPAGGVVYEQYF
cdr3_nt: TGTGCCAGCACCCCTGGGCCAGCGGGGGGAGTGGTGTACGAGCAGTACTTC
cdr3_length: 17
j_call: TRBJ2-7
clone_size: -
d_call: TRBD2
v_call: TRBV28

cdr3_aa: CASSFSGGLQETQYF
cdr3_nt: TGTGCCAGCAGCTTTTCAGGGGGGTTGCAGGAGACCCAGTACTTC
cdr3_length: 15
j_call: TRBJ2-5
clone_size: few
d_call: -
v_call: TRBV7-3

cdr3_aa: CASSATSEGNQETQYF
cdr3_nt: TGTGCCAGCAGCGCGACTAGCGAGGGCAACCAAGAGACCCAGTACTTC
cdr3_length: 16
j_call: TRBJ2-5
clone_size: few
d_call: TRBD2
v_call: TRBV12-3/TRBV12-4

cdr3_aa: CASSISGSYEQYF
cdr3_nt: TGTGCCAGCAGCATATCAGGGTCATACGAGCAGTACTTC
cdr3_length: 13
j_call: TRBJ2-7
clone_size: -
d_call: -
v_call: TRBV7-3

cdr3_aa: CASSLGGLTQETQYF
cdr3_nt: TGTGCCAGCAGTTTGGGCGGGTTGACCCAAGAGACCCAGTACTTC
cdr3_length: 15
j_call: TRBJ2-5
clone_size: once
d_call: -
v_call: TRBV28

cdr3_aa: CASSKTDRGPTEAFF
cdr3_nt: TGTGCCAGCAGCAAAACGGACAGGGGACCCACTGAAGCTTTCTTT
cdr3_length: 15
j_call: TRBJ1-1
clone_size: many
d_call: TRBD1
v_call: TRBV5-4

cdr3_aa: CASSFQGGYGYTF
cdr3_nt: TGTGCCAGCAGCTTCCAGGGGGGATATGGCTACACCTTC
cdr3_length: 13
j_call: TRBJ1-2
clone_size: -
d_call: TRBD1
v_call: TRBV7-2

cdr3_aa: CASSFQQGGEQYF
cdr3_nt: TGTGCCAGCAGCTTCCAACAGGGTGGCGAGCAGTACTTC
cdr3_length: 13
j_call: TRBJ2-7
clone_size: few
d_call: -
v_call: TRBV7-3

cdr3_aa: CSARDVRQATDTQYF
cdr3_nt: TGCAGTGCTAGAGATGTCCGTCAGGCCACAGATACGCAGTATTTT
cdr3_length: 15
j_call: TRBJ2-3
clone_size: few
d_call: -
v_call: TRBV20-1

cdr3_aa: CASRLKAAPAGQKGGGSYEQYF
cdr3_nt: TGTGCAAGTCGCTTAAAGGCCGCCCCGGCGGGACAGAAAGGGGGGGGGTCCTACGAGCAGTACTTC
cdr3_length: 22
j_call: TRBJ2-7
clone_size: -
d_call: -
v_call: TRBV12-2

cdr3_aa: CASSSLNGYEQYF
cdr3_nt: TGTGCCAGCAGCTCCTTAAACGGCTACGAGCAGTACTTC
cdr3_length: 13
j_call: TRBJ2-7
clone_size: many
d_call: -
v_call: TRBV7-9

cdr3_aa: CASSLTRGETQYF
cdr3_nt: TGTGCTAGCAGCTTAACCCGAGGGGAGACCCAGTACTTC
cdr3_length: 13
j_call: TRBJ2-5
clone_size: few
d_call: -
v_call: TRBV7-6

cdr3_aa: CASSLGVGGADEQYF
cdr3_nt: TGTGCCAGCAGCTTAGGAGTGGGAGGGGCGGACGAGCAGTACTTC
cdr3_length: 15
j_call: TRBJ2-7
clone_size: -
d_call: TRBD2
v_call: TRBV7-9

cdr3_aa: CASLEAGGPHTGELFF
cdr3_nt: TGTGCCAGCCTCGAAGCGGGAGGGCCCCACACCGGGGAGCTGTTTTTT
cdr3_length: 16
j_call: TRBJ2-2
clone_size: many
d_call: TRBD2
v_call: TRBV28

cdr3_aa: CASRRQGPLDF
cdr3_nt: TGTGCCAGCAGGAGACAGGGACCTCTAGATTTT
cdr3_length: 11
j_call: TRBJ1-4
clone_size: many
d_call: TRBD1
v_call: TRBV12-3/TRBV12-4

cdr3_aa: CASSLGPNTGELFF
cdr3_nt: TGTGCCAGCAGCTTGGGACCGAACACCGGGGAGCTGTTTTTT
cdr3_length: 14
j_call: TRBJ2-2
clone_size: many
d_call: -
v_call: TRBV5-4

cdr3_aa: CASSSFGLAGGGDNEQFF
cdr3_nt: TGTGCCAGCAGCTCCTTTGGACTAGCGGGAGGAGGAGACAATGAGCAGTTCTTC
cdr3_length: 18
j_call: TRBJ2-1
clone_size: -
d_call: TRBD2
v_call: TRBV11-3

cdr3_aa: CASSTRAGTTYNEQFF
cdr3_nt: TGCGCCAGCAGCACCCGGGCCGGGACCACCTACAATGAGCAGTTCTTC
cdr3_length: 16
j_call: TRBJ2-1
clone_size: many
d_call: -
v_call: TRBV5-1

cdr3_aa: CASSSGAEGETQYF
cdr3_nt: TGTGCCAGCAGTTCCGGGGCCGAAGGGGAGACCCAGTACTTC
cdr3_length: 14
j_call: TRBJ2-5
clone_size: -
d_call: -
v_call: TRBV6-1

cdr3_aa: CASSLDGQSRGETQYF
cdr3_nt: TGTGCCAGCAGCTTAGATGGGCAGTCGAGGGGAGAGACCCAGTACTTC
cdr3_length: 16
j_call: TRBJ2-5
clone_size: -
d_call: -
v_call: TRBV11-3

cdr3_aa: CASRESGRALNEQFF
cdr3_nt: TGTGCCAGCAGGGAAAGCGGGAGGGCCCTAAATGAGCAGTTCTTC
cdr3_length: 15
j_call: TRBJ2-1
clone_size: once
d_call: TRBD2
v_call: TRBV6-8

cdr3_aa: CASSLSLAGGEQYF
cdr3_nt: TGTGCCAGCAGCTTATCACTAGCGGGAGGTGAGCAGTACTTC
cdr3_length: 14
j_call: TRBJ2-7
clone_size: -
d_call: TRBD2
v_call: TRBV7-2

cdr3_aa: CASSLVGAGQYF
cdr3_nt: TGTGCCAGCAGCTTAGTTGGGGCCGGCCAGTACTTC
cdr3_length: 12
j_call: TRBJ2-4
clone_size: -
d_call: -
v_call: TRBV7-2

cdr3_aa: CASSGPSTDTQYF
cdr3_nt: TGTGCCAGCAGTGGTCCTAGCACAGATACGCAGTATTTT
cdr3_length: 13
j_call: TRBJ2-3
clone_size: -
d_call: -
v_call: TRBV7-9